This T cell receptor beta chain derives from a study of shared clonotypes between healthy human individuals. The method was immunoSEQ multiplex PCR; TCRdb's version includes in-frame clones alone and lacks a portion of them. In the table there are around 600,000 clones, about 95% of which are singletons. Points from the study as a whole: A limitation of the genetic and exposure-history diversity represented arose from few donors. Relative to clonotypes present in all four donors, those not shared had lower generation probabilities.

This clone has a handful of counts. Its target is unknown. Germline V gives CDR1 LGHNA, CDR2 YNFKEQ. V was clipped by 0 bases and J by 7 bases, with 13 bases between them. The CDR3 consists of 15 residues. In the naive CD8 group, cells lacked CD45RO and were positively selected for CCR7, so terminally differentiated effector memory CD45RA+ cells were left out. Sequencing was carried out using naive CD8+ T cells sorted from blood. This sequence was found in a woman in her thirties in good health. The rearrangement joins TRBV4-2 to TRBJ1-5; D not certain. CDR3 sequence reads: CASSQDLGRIQPQHF. The CDR3 DNA is TGTGCCAGCAGCCAAGATCTAGGAAGGATCCAGCCCCAGCATTTT.